The next 32 T cell receptor beta chains were all read from a single sample in a study of low-dose radiotherapy and immunotherapy resistance in tumors. First-strand cDNA used TRAV- and TRBV-specific primers, covering alpha and beta chains. A roughly 19-cycle PCR with a constant-region primer and V-primer adapter amplified TCRs. TCRdb passed the reads through MiXCR, listing each CDR3 protein once. Of 95,000 to 100,000 distinct CDR3 sequences in the sample, more than 20% were seen once. Time point defined: after trial treatment. The treatment here: LDRT plus nivolumab, ipilimumab, low-dose cyclophosphamide and aspirin (RACIN trial). This material consisted of PBMCs, taken after low-dose radiotherapy plus immunotherapy. The receptors were sampled from a male donor with prostate cancer.

Many counts were recorded for this clonotype. V and J are TRBV7-9 and TRBJ1-2; TRBD1 matches 9 bases. Germline values: CDR1 SEHNR, CDR2 FQNEAQ (reference sequence). The CDR3 covers 15 residues. V shed 3 bases and J 4 bases; nucleotides not matched to a gene: 6. CDR3 region: CASSLDRGFSYGYTF. In nucleotides, the CDR3 is TGTGCCAGCAGCTTGGACAGGGGATTCTCCTATGGCTACACCTTC.

This clonotype came up many times. The chain employs TRBV6-6 and TRBJ2-1, with a weak D call TRBD2 (7 bases). CDR1 MNHNY and CDR2 SVGAGI come from the germline V gene (reference sequence). V gave up 6 bases and J gave up 7 bases, with 22 bases separating them. This CDR3 has 16 residues. CDR3 sequence: CASRRTEWGGRNEQFF. The CDR3, as DNA: TGTGCCAGCAGGCGGACTGAATGGGGGGGCCGGAATGAGCAGTTCTTC.

The chain has TRBV7-2 and TRBJ1-1; D is ambiguous. Germline CDR1 reads SGHTA; CDR2 reads FQGNSA. This CDR3 contains 12 residues. Trimming cost V 4 bases and J 6 bases, with 9 bases left between them. The CDR3 region has the DNA TGTGCCAGCAGCTCTATCTACTCTGAAGCTTTCTTT. Residues: CASSSIYSEAFF.

This clonotype was detected ten times or more. The chain uses TRBV4-3 and TRBJ2-1; TRBD2 matches at 15 bases. V gave up 4 bases and J gave up 0 bases; unmatched junction bases: 4. Germline values: CDR1 LGHNA, CDR2 YSLEER. The CDR3 covers 18 residues. CDR3 nucleotide sequence: TGCGCCAGCAGCCGAGGACTAGCGGGGGGGCACTCCTACAATGAGCAGTTCTTC. Its protein product is CASSRGLAGGHSYNEQFF.

This clonotype was detected ten times or more. The gene calls are TRBV12-5 and TRBJ2-3; D unclear. Germline V gene sequence: CDR1 LGHNT, CDR2 FRNRAP. With 6 bases removed from V and 0 bases from J, the gap between germline ends came to 7 bases. There are 13 residues in the CDR3. The CDR3 DNA reads TGTGCTAGTGGCCGAGGTAGCACAGATACGCAGTATTTT. Amino acids: CASGRGSTDTQYF.

This chain links TRBV12-5 with TRBJ2-3, with unresolved D. Between the trimmed V and J ends, which lost 5 bases and 6 bases, there was a span of 15 bases. Looked up from germline, CDR1 is LGHNT and CDR2 is FRNRAP. The CDR3 length is 14 residues. CDR3 nucleotide sequence: TGTGCTAGTGGTGGCCGGACCCAAGGGGATACGCAGTATTTT. Its protein product is CASGGRTQGDTQYF. Based on the CDR3 plus reference TRBV12-5 and TRBJ2-3, the full variable domain is DARVTQTPRHKVTEMGQEVTMRCQPILGHNTVFWYRQTMMQGLELLAYFRNRAPLDDSGMPKDRFSAEMPDATLATLKIQPSEPRDSAVYFCASGGRTQGDTQYFGPGTRLTVL.

This clonotype was recorded many times. V is TRBV7-2 and J is TRBJ2-7; D might be TRBD2 (5 bases). Trimming pared 5 bases from V and 0 bases from J, leaving 11 bases between. From germline, CDR1 is SGHTA and CDR2 FQGNSA. The CDR3 has 14 residues. The CDR3 bases are TGTGCCAGCAGCGACCTGGGGAGCTCCTACGAGCAGTACTTC. Its protein product is CASSDLGSSYEQYF.

This clonotype has ten or more counts. The chain carries TRBV3-1 and TRBJ2-7; 10 bases are a match to TRBD2. Germline V gene lookup returns CDR1 LGHDT and CDR2 YNNKEL (reference sequence). V dropped 4 bases and J dropped 6; count of bases not matched to a gene: 9. This CDR3 comprises 15 residues. The CDR3 region has the DNA TGTGCCAGCAGCCCCAGACTAGCGGGCAACGCCGAGCAGTACTTC. Its translation: CASSPRLAGNAEQYF.

This clonotype has ten or more counts. V gene TRBV6-5 combines with J gene TRBJ2-3; D is ambiguous. V shed 7 bases and J shed 6 bases, with 11 bases lying between them. Per germline, CDR1 MNHEY and CDR2 SVGAGI. The CDR3 extends over 12 amino acids. DNA of the CDR3: TGTGCCAGCAAAGACCCTGTCGATACGCAGTATTTT. Its translation: CASKDPVDTQYF.

This clonotype was seen many times. The gene calls are TRBV11-1 and TRBJ2-1; 8 bases align to TRBD1. This CDR3 has 15 residues. Germline V gives CDR1 SGHAT, CDR2 FQDESV (reference sequence). The V and J ends lost 5 bases and 4 bases, in that order; junction bases with no gene match: 7. CDR3 nucleotide sequence: TGTGCCAGCAGCAAGGGGACAGGCTATTACAATGAGCAGTTCTTC. This translates into CASSKGTGYYNEQFF.

This clonotype was picked up a small number of times. The genes are TRBV2 and TRBJ1-4; 9 bases fit TRBD1. Germline V gives CDR1 SNHLY, CDR2 FYNNEI. Germline trimming cut 10 bases from V and 8 bases from J; bases unmatched to any gene: 14. The length of the CDR3 is 15 residues. This chain's CDR3 is CATQKDRGPEEKLFF. The CDR3 bases are TGTGCCACCCAGAAGGACAGGGGACCGGAGGAAAAACTGTTTTTT.

This clonotype was observed a few times. The chain links TRBV6-6 to TRBJ2-7; perhaps TRBD1 as D (6 bases). Deletions cut 5 bases from V and 5 bases from J, with 10 bases between. CDR3 size: 12 residues. The V gene's germline CDR1 is MNHNY and CDR2 SVGAGI (reference sequence). This CDR3 is CASSAGADEQYF. For the CDR3, the DNA is TGTGCCAGCAGTGCAGGGGCCGACGAGCAGTACTTC.

This clonotype has more than one count but fewer than ten. This chain uses TRBV7-2 with TRBJ2-5; TRBD2 matches at 7 bases. Losses at the gene ends were 5 bases for V and 5 bases for J; bases not matched to a gene: 14. The CDR3 spans 16 residues. CDR1 is SGHTA, CDR2 FQGNSA, per germline. The CDR3 loop reads CASSPVRGGTVETQYF. CDR3 in DNA: TGTGCCAGCAGCCCTGTTCGGGGAGGGACTGTCGAGACCCAGTACTTC.

The chain joins TRBV29-1 to TRBJ2-6; no clear D gene. The V gene's germline CDR1 is SQVTM and CDR2 ANQGSEA. CDR3 length: 12 residues. V lost 7 bases to trimming and J lost 3 bases, with 7 bases between them. The chain's CDR3 is CSAVGGANVLTF. The DNA of the CDR3 is TGCAGCGCTGTGGGTGGGGCCAACGTCCTGACTTTC.

This clonotype was seen repeatedly, ten times or more. The chain is built from TRBV18 and TRBJ2-1; 8 nucleotides align to TRBD1. This CDR3 comprises 15 residues. V gave up 2 bases and J gave up 6 bases; unmatched junction bases: 6. Germline lookup yields CDR1 KGHSH and CDR2 LQKENI. CDR3 in amino acids: CASSPAGQVTNEQFF. CDR3 sequence (DNA): TGTGCCAGCTCACCAGCGGGACAGGTGACCAATGAGCAGTTCTTC.

Many counts were recorded for this clonotype. The chain links TRBV12-3 or TRBV12-4 to TRBJ1-1; D unresolved. This CDR3 has 14 residues. V lost 6 bases and J 0 bases, leaving 11 bases between the germline ends. In DNA, the CDR3 is TGTGCCAGCAGCCCCCCCGAGCTGAACACTGAAGCTTTCTTT. It codes for CASSPPELNTEAFF.

This clonotype was seen repeatedly, ten times or more. The chain links TRBV12-5 to TRBJ2-5, with D unresolved. This CDR3 is built from 13 residues. Germline V gene sequence: CDR1 LGHNT, CDR2 FRNRAP. V lost 5 bases and J lost 5, with 12 bases in between. The CDR3, as DNA: TGTGCTAGTGGTGCACCCCTCAGGGAGACCCAGTACTTC. Translating gives CASGAPLRETQYF. The entire variable domain, with the rest obtained from reference TRBV12-5 and TRBJ2-5, is as follows: DARVTQTPRHKVTEMGQEVTMRCQPILGHNTVFWYRQTMMQGLELLAYFRNRAPLDDSGMPKDRFSAEMPDATLATLKIQPSEPRDSAVYFCASGAPLRETQYFGPGTRLLVL.

The sample holds many counts of this clonotype. DNA of the CDR3: TGTGCCAGCAGCCTCCTAGGGGGGGGCGGGGGTCGTACCGATGAGCAGTTCTTC. Its translation is CASSLLGGGGGRTDEQFF. The rearrangement joins TRBV3-1 to TRBJ2-1; perhaps TRBD2 as D (7 bases). Germline values: CDR1 LGHDT, CDR2 YNNKEL (reference sequence). The V and J ends lost 4 bases and 8 bases respectively, with 27 bases between them. The CDR3 loop spans 18 amino acids.

This clonotype came up many times. The chain links TRBV7-8 to TRBJ1-5; no reliable D call. The V end lost 8 bases, the J end lost 0 bases, and 5 bases lay between the germline ends. The CDR3 spans 12 residues. The germline CDR1 and CDR2 sequences are SGHVS and FQNEAQ. The CDR3 is CASGYSNQPQHF. The CDR3 DNA reads TGTGCCAGCGGGTATAGCAATCAGCCCCAGCATTTT.

The J gene is TRBJ2-5, the V gene TRBV5-1, with 9 bases identical to TRBD2. The length of the CDR3 is 16 residues. After removal of 0 bases from V and 0 bases from J, the junction contained 3 bases not matched to a gene. The germline CDR1 and CDR2 sequences are SGHRS and YFSETQ. The CDR3 loop reads CASSLASSGNQETQYF. As DNA, the CDR3 is TGCGCCAGCAGCTTGGCATCTAGCGGGAACCAAGAGACCCAGTACTTC.

This clonotype was seen repeatedly, ten times or more. This rearrangement joins TRBV3-1 to TRBJ1-2, with TRBD1 matching over 12 bases. The CDR3 totals 16 residues. V shed 4 bases, J shed 7 bases, and the junction held 10 bases outside the gene matches. From germline, CDR1 is LGHDT and CDR2 YNNKEL (reference sequence). CDR3 DNA: TGTGCCAGCAGCCCCCGGGACAGGGGGCAGAGGTCTGGCTACACCTTC. Translating gives CASSPRDRGQRSGYTF.

This clonotype was counted ten times or more. Sequence at one end of the junction differs from germline and may be a read error. The chain uses TRBV6-1 and TRBJ1-2, with unresolved D. The germline V gene has CDR1 MNHNS and CDR2 SASEGT. The CDR3 consists of 14 residues. CDR3 DNA sequence: TGTGCCATCAGTGAGTTTCCGATGAACTATGGCTACACCTTC. Residues: CAISEFPMNYGYTF.

This clonotype has ten or more counts. This chain joins TRBV5-1 and TRBJ2-3; D unresolved. This CDR3 spans 12 amino acids. Trimming removed 4 bases at V and 0 bases at J, with 3 bases between. Germline V gives CDR1 SGHRS, CDR2 YFSETQ. In nucleotides, the CDR3 is TGCGCCAGCAGCAGTAGCACAGATACGCAGTATTTT. Protein sequence: CASSSSTDTQYF.

This clonotype was seen only a few times. The chain is built from TRBV10-3 and TRBJ2-3, with 7 bases identical to TRBD2. The germline gives CDR1 ENHRY, CDR2 SYGVKD. The V segment lost 3 bases and the J segment 4 bases; nucleotides outside the gene matches: 7. There are 15 residues in the CDR3. The CDR3 DNA is TGTGCCATCAGTGAAATAGCGGGTGGGTCAGATACGCAGTATTTT. This sequence encodes CAISEIAGGSDTQYF.

This clonotype has a single count. The chain uses TRBV5-4 and TRBJ2-4; 10 nucleotides agree with TRBD2. The junction had 1 base not matched to a gene; V was cut back by 0 bases and J by 1 base. The CDR3 is 16 residues long. Germline values: CDR1 SGHNT, CDR2 YYREEE (reference sequence). The chain's CDR3 is CASSLDSGGAKNIQYF. In DNA form, the CDR3 reads TGTGCCAGCAGCTTGGATAGCGGGGGGGCCAAAAACATTCAGTACTTC.

The chain carries TRBV20-1 and TRBJ2-7; tentative D call: TRBD1 (6 bases). Per the germline V gene, CDR1 is DFQATT and CDR2 is SNEGSKA (reference sequence). This CDR3 has 15 residues. Deletions cut 2 bases from V and 3 bases from J, with 17 bases between. Written as DNA, the CDR3 is TGCAGTGCTAGACCCCTGGGGACACCTTTCTACGAGCAGTACTTC. Translating gives CSARPLGTPFYEQYF.

This clonotype has a count of ten or more. The genes are TRBV12-2 and TRBJ1-5. TRBV12-2 is a pseudogene locus. The CDR3 runs to 11 residues. The CDR3 DNA sequence: TGTGCAAGTCCCCGATCTCAGCCCCAGCATTTT. Amino acids: CASPRSQPQHF.

This clonotype was seen many times. The chain joins TRBV7-9 to TRBJ2-1; TRBD2 might be the D (6 bases). Trimming took 0 bases from V and 8 from J, leaving 14 bases between them. The CDR3 consists of 15 residues. Germline CDR1 SEHNR, CDR2 FQNEAQ (reference sequence). DNA of the CDR3: TGTGCCAGCAGCTTAGCGTGGGGGGATCGGGATGAGCAGTTCTTC. It encodes CASSLAWGDRDEQFF. The whole variable domain, remainder taken from reference TRBV7-9 and TRBJ2-1, is DTGVSQNPRHKITKRGQNVTFRCDPISEHNRLYWYRQTLGQGPEFLTYFQNEAQLEKSRLLSDRFSAERPKGSFSTLEIQRTEQGDSAMYLCASSLAWGDRDEQFFGPGTRLTVL.

This clonotype was seen ten or more times. The CDR3, as DNA: TGTGCCAGCAGCTTAGGTAGGGGTGATGAGCAGTTCTTC. It translates to CASSLGRGDEQFF. The rearrangement joins TRBV11-2 to TRBJ2-1, with a weak D call TRBD1 (5 bases). Germline CDR1 is SGHAT and CDR2 is FQNNGV. The CDR3 runs to 13 residues. The V end lost 1 base, the J end lost 8 bases, and 9 bases lay between the germline ends. The full variable domain, rest sourced from reference TRBV11-2 and TRBJ2-1, is EAGVAQSPRYKIIEKRQSVAFWCNPISGHATLYWYQQILGQGPKLLIQFQNNGVVDDSQLPKDRFSAERLKGVDSTLKIQPAKLEDSAVYLCASSLGRGDEQFFGPGTRLTVL.

This chain connects TRBV3-1 to TRBJ1-6, with unresolved D. This CDR3 has 14 residues. Germline assignment: CDR1 LGHDT and CDR2 YNNKEL (reference sequence). Trimming removed 2 bases at V and 8 bases at J, with 10 bases between. The CDR3 coding sequence is TGTGCCAGCAGCCAACTGCAGGATCATTCACCCCTCCACTTT. Protein: CASSQLQDHSPLHF.

This clonotype occurred many times. The chain carries TRBV7-8 and TRBJ1-2; D is perhaps TRBD1 (6 bases). Germline V CDR1 and CDR2: SGHVS, FQNEAQ. The CDR3 is made up of 15 amino acids. V gave up 8 bases and J gave up 1 base, with 17 bases separating them. This chain's CDR3 is CASGGGAANNYGYTF. The CDR3 coding sequence is TGTGCCAGCGGGGGGGGGGCAGCTAATAACTATGGCTACACCTTC.

The gene calls are TRBV21-1 and TRBJ2-3; whether TRBD1, the table's D call, matches the DNA was not checked. TRBV21-1 corresponds to a pseudogene. The CDR3 contains 16 residues. For the CDR3, the DNA is TGTGCCAGCAGCAAAGGCCGCCTAGACTGGGGCCTAACGCAGTATTTT. This codes for CASSKGRLDWGLTQYF.